The 26 T cell receptor beta chains presented below share a single source sample, sequenced in a study of blood T cell repertoires in COVID-19. Using immunoSEQ multiplex PCR, the repertoire was profiled, and TCRdb retains in-frame clones only, with some absent. Of some 200,000 clones listed, around 80% are singletons. Sequenced: peripheral blood. These receptors originate from a middle-aged woman with acute or convalescent COVID-19.

The chain is built from TRBV7-2 and TRBJ2-7; TRBD1 agrees at 7 bases. Germline trimming cut 3 bases from V and 1 base from J; bases unmatched to any gene: 9. Germline V gives CDR1 SGHTA, CDR2 FQGNSA. The CDR3 has 16 amino acids. CDR3 sequence (DNA): TGTGCCAGCAGCTTTTTCTCCGGGACAGTGTCCTACGAGCAGTACTTC. This gives the protein CASSFFSGTVSYEQYF.

The gene calls are TRBV6-5 and TRBJ1-3; D ambiguous. Germline loops: CDR1 MNHEY, CDR2 SVGAGI. V was cut by 9 bases and J by 4 bases, with 16 bases left in between. The CDR3 spans 14 residues. As DNA, the CDR3 is TGTGCCAGTCTTATGGCGGGCTCAGGAAACACCATATATTTT. This codes for CASLMAGSGNTIYF.

The CDR3 is CASRQGDPNEKLFF. DNA for the CDR3: TGCGCCAGCCGGCAGGGTGACCCTAATGAAAAACTGTTTTTT. V usage is TRBV5-1 and J usage is TRBJ1-4; perhaps TRBD1 as D (5 bases). The ends were cut back, 7 bases at V and 3 bases at J, with 13 bases in the middle. The CDR3 has 14 residues. CDR1 SGHRS and CDR2 YFSETQ come from the germline V gene.

The chain uses TRBV27 and TRBJ1-1; D call uncertain. The V end was cut by 0 bases, the J end by 0 bases, with 14 bases between. The V gene's germline CDR1 is MNHEY and CDR2 SMNVEV (reference sequence). The CDR3 is made up of 17 amino acids. CDR3 region: CASSLSSRRLLNTEAFF. The DNA for the CDR3 is TGTGCCAGCAGTTTATCGTCCAGGCGATTATTGAACACTGAAGCTTTCTTT.

This clone was observed a few times. V gene TRBV6-5 combines with J gene TRBJ2-7; D not resolved. This CDR3 region has 14 residues. Trimming cost V 7 bases and J 2 bases, with 15 bases left between them. Germline V gene data show CDR1 as MNHEY and CDR2 as SVGAGI. CDR3 region: CASKETLNTYEQYF. The CDR3 nucleotides read TGTGCCAGCAAGGAGACGCTGAACACCTACGAGCAGTACTTC.

This rearrangement joins TRBV12-3 or TRBV12-4 to TRBJ1-5; no firm D call. This CDR3 comprises 13 residues. Trimming took 3 bases from V and 5 from J, leaving 8 bases between them. The CDR3 coding sequence is TGTGCCAGCAGTTTGAACAAATATCAGCCCCAGCATTTT. Encoded protein: CASSLNKYQPQHF.

This rearrangement joins TRBV2 to TRBJ1-4; 9 bases align to TRBD1. Germline assignment: CDR1 SNHLY and CDR2 FYNNEI. Trimming cost V 5 bases and J 7 bases; bases outside gene matches: 5. The CDR3 spans 14 residues. This CDR3 reads CASSPGTGSEKLFF. The DNA of the CDR3 is TGTGCCAGCAGTCCCGGGACAGGGAGTGAAAAACTGTTTTTT.

The chain has TRBV6-6 and TRBJ2-1; 8 bases match TRBD2. Germline CDR1 and CDR2: MNHNY and SVGAGI (reference sequence). Unmatched junction bases numbered 3, after V lost 2 bases and J lost 9 bases. This CDR3 has 13 residues. CDR3 DNA: TGTGCCAGCAGTTACAGGACTAGCAGTGAGCAGTTCTTC. Its protein product is CASSYRTSSEQFF.

This clone was detected once. This chain connects TRBV19 to TRBJ1-1; no clear D gene. The CDR3 length is 14 residues. V shed 5 bases and J shed 3 bases, with 13 bases lying between them. Germline CDR1 LNHDA, CDR2 SQIVND (reference sequence). The CDR3 DNA follows: TGTGCCAGTAGTGAGTGGTTCGGGGACACTGAAGCTTTCTTT. Translated: CASSEWFGDTEAFF.

The chain is built from TRBV7-2 and TRBJ2-7; 8 bases match TRBD2. V was pared by 1 base and J by 5 bases, with 4 bases of the junction left unmatched. The germline gives CDR1 SGHTA, CDR2 FQGNSA. The CDR3 is made up of 14 amino acids. Written as DNA, the CDR3 is TGTGCCAGCAGCTTAGAGCGGGGGCGACACGAGCAGTACTTC. Translating gives CASSLERGRHEQYF.

This chain joins TRBV7-8 and TRBJ1-2, with TRBD1 identical over 8 bases. CDR1 is SGHVS and CDR2 is FQNEAQ in the germline V gene. The junction had 10 bases not matched to a gene; V was cut back by 5 bases and J by 5 bases. The CDR3 spans 15 residues. CDR3 bases: TGTGCCAGCAGCCGCACCGGGACAGGAGTTTATGGCTACACCTTC. Its protein product is CASSRTGTGVYGYTF.

The rearrangement links TRBV7-7 to TRBJ2-1, with D possibly being TRBD2 (6 bases). In germline, CDR1 is SSHAT, CDR2 FNYEAQ (reference sequence). V lost 5 bases, J lost 5 bases, and 16 bases lay in between. This CDR3 is 15 amino acids long. CDR3: CASSLQPGLHNEQFF. The CDR3 region has the DNA TGTGCCAGCAGCCTTCAGCCGGGACTCCACAATGAGCAGTTCTTC.

The rearrangement links TRBV10-3 to TRBJ2-3, with TRBD2 matching over 9 bases. CDR3 length: 16 amino acids. Germline-derived CDR1 and CDR2 are ENHRY and SYGVKD. Losses at the gene ends were 6 bases for V and 5 bases for J; bases not matched to a gene: 12. The CDR3 DNA follows: TGTGCCATCAGCATCAGCCAGGGACTAGCAGAAGATACGCAGTATTTT. It is translated as CAISISQGLAEDTQYF.

This clone was counted a single time. The rearrangement uses TRBV19 and TRBJ1-4; D gene uncertain. The germline V and J ends were trimmed by 3 bases and 7 bases, with 15 bases remaining between them. The germline V gene encodes CDR1 LNHDA and CDR2 SQIVND (reference sequence). This CDR3 is built from 15 residues. CDR3 region: CASSILAARGEKLFF. The CDR3 region has the DNA TGTGCCAGTAGTATCTTGGCAGCTCGGGGTGAAAAACTGTTTTTT.

The V call is TRBV4-2, the J call TRBJ1-1, with 9 bases identical to TRBD1. The CDR3 runs to 14 residues. Germline lookup yields CDR1 LGHNA and CDR2 YNFKEQ. The ends lost 2 bases at V and 2 bases at J; junction bases unmatched: 0. The CDR3 loop reads CASSQTGGNTEAFF. The CDR3 nucleotides read TGTGCCAGCAGCCAAACAGGGGGCAACACTGAAGCTTTCTTT.

J is TRBJ2-3 and V is TRBV10-2; 11 bases are a match to TRBD2. The CDR3 totals 15 residues. Trimming cost V 5 bases and J 6 bases; bases outside gene matches: 7. From germline, CDR1 is WSHSY and CDR2 SAAADI. The chain's CDR3 is CASSISGGGADTQYF. The CDR3 coding sequence is TGCGCCAGCAGTATTAGCGGGGGGGGAGCGGATACGCAGTATTTT.

This clone has a single count. The rearrangement joins TRBV25-1 to TRBJ1-4; TRBD1 matches at 7 bases. Germline-derived CDR1 and CDR2 are MGHDK and SYGVNS. V was pared by 5 bases and J by 7 bases, with 10 bases of the junction left unmatched. The CDR3 covers 15 residues. CDR3 sequence reads: CASSSRQGISEKLFF. CDR3 nucleotide sequence: TGTGCCAGCAGTAGCCGACAGGGTATTAGTGAAAAACTGTTTTTT. Looking up the rest from reference TRBV25-1 and TRBJ1-4 gives the full variable domain: EADIYQTPRYLVIGTGKKITLECSQTMGHDKMYWYQQDPGMELHLIHYSYGVNSTEKGDLSSESTVSRIRTEHFPLTLESARPSHTSQYLCASSSRQGISEKLFFGSGTQLSVL.

This chain connects TRBV10-3 to TRBJ2-3; no definite D call. V lost 5 bases to trimming and J lost 3 bases, with 21 bases between them. CDR1 and CDR2 from the germline V gene are ENHRY and SYGVKD. This CDR3 region has 17 residues. The CDR3 coding sequence is TGTGCCATCAGTAAAGCCGACTCCTTCCCCGGGACAGATACGCAGTATTTT. This gives the protein CAISKADSFPGTDTQYF.

The J gene is TRBJ2-3, the V gene TRBV3-1 (or the pseudogene TRBV3-2); TRBD2 agrees at 13 bases. The CDR3 has 18 amino acids. Germline CDR1 and CDR2: LGHDT and YNNKEL (reference sequence). V gave up 5 bases and J gave up 2 bases; unmatched junction bases: 10. CDR3 protein: CASSSRTGLAGFTDTQYF. In DNA, the CDR3 is TGTGCCAGCAGCTCACGTACGGGACTAGCGGGATTCACAGATACGCAGTATTTT.

This chain connects TRBV7-2 to TRBJ1-6; D remains ambiguous. CDR1 is SGHTA and CDR2 is FQGNSA in the germline V gene. V was cut by 1 base and J by 9 bases, with 13 bases left in between. The CDR3 runs to 15 residues. The CDR3 spells CASSLEAVGGSPLHF. Written as DNA, the CDR3 is TGTGCCAGCAGCTTAGAGGCAGTCGGCGGTTCACCCCTCCACTTT.

This chain joins TRBV7-2 and TRBJ2-7; D possibly corresponds to TRBD2 (6 bases). The V gene's germline CDR1 is SGHTA and CDR2 FQGNSA. V lost 4 bases to trimming and J lost 1 base, with 17 bases between them. CDR3 size: 16 residues. The CDR3 coding sequence is TGTGCCAGCAGCTGGGGTGGGGCGGGGATGTCCTACGAGCAGTACTTC. Protein product: CASSWGGAGMSYEQYF.

This chain connects TRBV6-4 to TRBJ2-2, with D possibly matching TRBD1 (5 bases). The germline V gene has CDR1 MRHNA and CDR2 SNTAGT. The germline V and J ends were trimmed by 3 bases and 3 bases, with 14 bases remaining between them. The CDR3 extends over 16 amino acids. CDR3 nucleotides: TGTGCCAGCAGTGAACAGGCCCTGGCCCACACCGGGGAGCTGTTTTTT. It codes for CASSEQALAHTGELFF.

A word on this clone: Germline is not matched at one junction end, which may reflect a read error. The gene calls are TRBV6-1 and TRBJ2-2; 9 nucleotides align to TRBD2. Germline assignment: CDR1 MNHNS and CDR2 SASEGT. This CDR3 region has 15 residues. In nucleotides, the CDR3 is TGTGCCAGCAGTAAAGCGGGAGGCGGGACCGGGGAGCTGTTTTTT. It yields the protein CASSKAGGGTGELFF.

This chain uses TRBV12-3 or TRBV12-4 with TRBJ1-2, with D unresolved. V lost 8 bases and J 8 bases, leaving 9 bases between the germline ends. The CDR3 has 10 residues. The CDR3 sequence is CASYRGGYTF. CDR3 coding DNA: TGTGCCAGCTATCGAGGCGGCTACACCTTC.

The chain employs TRBV27 and TRBJ2-4; the match to TRBD2 covers 7 bases. Looked up from germline, CDR1 is MNHEY and CDR2 is SMNVEV (reference sequence). The J segment lost 0 bases and the V segment lost 6 bases, leaving 5 bases of the junction unmatched. The CDR3 is 15 amino acids. CDR3 nucleotide sequence: TGTGCCAGCAGACGGGACTACTTAGCCAAAAACATTCAGTACTTC. This encodes CASRRDYLAKNIQYF.

V is TRBV7-2 and J is TRBJ1-1; no definite D call. The ends were cut back, 5 bases at V and 8 bases at J, with 18 bases in the middle. Per germline, CDR1 SGHTA and CDR2 FQGNSA. The CDR3 is 14 amino acids. Written as DNA, the CDR3 is TGTGCCAGCAGCCGTCCGGGTTTGGCGAGCGAAGCTTTCTTT. Translating it yields CASSRPGLASEAFF.